The 30 T cell receptor beta chains below were found in one sample sequenced in a study of lymphopenia after photon versus proton radiotherapy. Sequenced by immunoSEQ multiplex PCR; TCRdb stores in-frame clones only, minus some. The data show roughly 23,000 clones, about nine tenths seen once. This material consisted of peripheral blood, taken from a patient treated with proton-based radiotherapy. The receptors originated from a woman aged 70-85 years with pancreatic cancer. Some clones in this sample may be carry-over from other donors' samples.

The gene calls are TRBV5-4 and TRBJ2-3, with 11 bases lining up with TRBD2. Germline lookup yields CDR1 SGHNT and CDR2 YYREEE (reference sequence). The CDR3 consists of 13 residues. Losses at the gene ends were 10 bases for V and 1 base for J; bases not matched to a gene: 2. This CDR3 is CAGGLAGTDTQYF. The CDR3 DNA reads TGTGCCGGGGGACTAGCGGGCACAGATACGCAGTATTTT.

The chain is built from TRBV20-1 and TRBJ1-1, with D uncertain. From germline, CDR1 is DFQATT and CDR2 SNEGSKA (reference sequence). The CDR3 runs to 11 residues. Trimming took 5 bases from V and 7 from J, leaving 11 bases between them. CDR3 in DNA: TGCAGTGCTCAGGAAAGACTTGAAGCTTTCTTT. Its protein is CSAQERLEAFF.

The chain carries TRBV2 and TRBJ2-1; 7 nucleotides line up with TRBD2. Germline lookup yields CDR1 SNHLY and CDR2 FYNNEI. The CDR3 consists of 13 residues. The ends lost 2 bases at V and 9 bases at J; junction bases unmatched: 4. The CDR3 reads CASSESLAPEQFF. CDR3 nucleotide sequence: TGTGCCAGCAGTGAATCACTAGCGCCTGAGCAGTTCTTC.

The chain has TRBV5-1 and TRBJ2-7; 9 nucleotides agree with TRBD2. The V gene's germline CDR1 is SGHRS and CDR2 YFSETQ. Trimming removed 2 bases from V and 6 bases from J; junction bases left unmatched: 9. The CDR3 totals 15 residues. In nucleotides, the CDR3 is TGCGCCAGCAGCTTCGAAGCGGGAGGCAGTGGCGAGCAGTACTTC. It translates to CASSFEAGGSGEQYF.

This rearrangement joins TRBV14 to TRBJ2-2, with D hard to call. The V gene's germline CDR1 is SGHDN and CDR2 FVKESK. Trimming left V 4 bases short and J 6 bases short, with 9 bases between. This CDR3 region has 13 residues. CDR3: CASSPLRAGELFF. The CDR3 DNA is TGTGCCAGCAGCCCCCTTAGGGCCGGGGAGCTGTTTTTT.

The V gene is TRBV6-5, the J gene TRBJ2-5; D is undetermined. Germline lookup yields CDR1 MNHEY and CDR2 SVGAGI. V shed 2 bases and J shed 1 base, with 8 bases lying between them. The CDR3 sequence is 14 residues long. The DNA for the CDR3 is TGTGCCAGCAGTTACGTGTCAGCCCAAGAGACCCAGTACTTC. This codes for CASSYVSAQETQYF.

V gene TRBV4-3 combines with J gene TRBJ2-1, with unresolved D. Trimming cost V 0 bases and J 8 bases, with 11 bases left between them. This CDR3 has 14 residues. Germline CDR1 is LGHNA and CDR2 is YSLEER. CDR3 protein: CASSQDTSRYEQFF. The CDR3 DNA reads TGCGCCAGCAGCCAAGACACGTCCAGGTATGAGCAGTTCTTC.

The chain has TRBV4-1 and TRBJ1-2, with 10 bases aligning to TRBD1. The CDR3 spans 14 residues. Germline V gene lookup returns CDR1 MGHRA and CDR2 YSYEKL. Germline trimming cut 0 bases from V and 14 bases from J; bases unmatched to any gene: 9. The CDR3 bases are TGCGCCAGCAGCCAAGATCGGGACAGGGGTATAAGGACCTTC. It translates to CASSQDRDRGIRTF.

The table lists this clone with a count of one. V usage is TRBV19 and J usage is TRBJ2-1; D remains ambiguous. The CDR3 runs to 14 residues. The V gene's germline CDR1 is LNHDA and CDR2 SQIVND (reference sequence). The V end lost 6 bases, the J end lost 2 bases, and 11 bases lay between the germline ends. The CDR3 bases are TGTGCCAGTAGACCGACATTTACCTACAATGAGCAGTTCTTC. Translation gives CASRPTFTYNEQFF. Full variable domain (missing parts from reference TRBV19 and TRBJ2-1): DGGITQSPKYLFRKEGQNVTLSCEQNLNHDAMYWYRQDPGQGLRLIYYSQIVNDFQKGDIAEGYSVSREKKESFPLTVTSAQKNPTAFYLCASRPTFTYNEQFFGPGTRLTVL.

This clone showed up just once. The rearrangement uses TRBV7-2 and TRBJ1-2, with D perhaps TRBD1 (5 bases). The V end lost 2 bases, the J end lost 8 bases, and 15 bases lay between the germline ends. The CDR3 consists of 14 residues. The germline V gene encodes CDR1 SGHTA and CDR2 FQGNSA. In DNA, the CDR3 is TGTGCCAGCAGCTTACCCCGCCCGGGGGACGGCTACACCTTC. Its protein product is CASSLPRPGDGYTF.

V and J are TRBV29-1 and TRBJ1-2; D call uncertain. Germline CDR1 is SQVTM and CDR2 is ANQGSEA. This CDR3 has 12 residues. The ends were cut back, 0 bases at V and 4 bases at J, with 6 bases in the middle. DNA of the CDR3: TGCAGCGTTGAAGATCCTGGCTATGGCTACACCTTC. Translation gives CSVEDPGYGYTF.

The chain employs TRBV4-3 and TRBJ1-4; no reliable D call. V lost 0 bases and J lost 3, with 8 bases in between. This CDR3 is 15 amino acids long. The germline gives CDR1 LGHNA, CDR2 YSLEER. The CDR3 bases are TGCGCCAGCAGCCAAGATGAAGAGTCTAATGAAAAACTGTTTTTT. Encoded protein: CASSQDEESNEKLFF.

The chain recombines TRBV19 with TRBJ1-2, with unresolved D. The V end was cut by 6 bases, the J end by 4 bases, with 12 bases between. Germline V gene data show CDR1 as LNHDA and CDR2 as SQIVND (reference sequence). This CDR3 is built from 13 residues. The CDR3 spells CASSPTNTYGYTF. DNA of the CDR3: TGTGCCAGTAGCCCGACCAACACCTATGGCTACACCTTC.

This chain uses TRBV27 with TRBJ2-7; 8 nucleotides agree with TRBD1. The germline V gene encodes CDR1 MNHEY and CDR2 SMNVEV (reference sequence). The J segment lost 3 bases and the V segment lost 2 bases, leaving 12 bases of the junction unmatched. The CDR3 runs to 17 residues. CDR3 in amino acids: CASSLKGDRRLVYEQYF. CDR3 DNA sequence: TGTGCCAGCAGTTTAAAGGGGGACAGGAGGCTAGTCTACGAGCAGTACTTC.

The chain links TRBV27 to TRBJ1-4, with a weak D call TRBD1 (6 bases). The V end was cut by 0 bases, the J end by 5 bases, with 13 bases between. The CDR3 covers 16 residues. Germline CDR1 reads MNHEY; CDR2 reads SMNVEV (reference sequence). DNA for the CDR3: TGTGCCAGCAGTTTATCGTACAGGGATAACAATGAAAAACTGTTTTTT. Protein product: CASSLSYRDNNEKLFF.

V gene TRBV28 combines with J gene TRBJ2-7, with 15 bases identical to TRBD2. This CDR3 region has 16 residues. Trimming cost V 4 bases and J 3 bases; bases outside gene matches: 4. CDR1 is MDHEN, CDR2 SYDVKM, per germline. CDR3 region: CASSSRTSGRVYEQYF. CDR3 nucleotide sequence: TGTGCCAGCAGTTCCCGGACTAGCGGGAGGGTCTACGAGCAGTACTTC.

The chain recombines TRBV10-3 with TRBJ2-1, with D perhaps assigned TRBD1 or TRBD2 (6 bases each). This CDR3 comprises 13 residues. V lost 2 bases to trimming and J lost 8 bases, with 10 bases between them. The germline V gene encodes CDR1 ENHRY and CDR2 SYGVKD. The CDR3 loop reads CAISEGGRDEQFF. The CDR3, as DNA: TGTGCCATCAGTGAGGGGGGGCGGGATGAGCAGTTCTTC.

V is TRBV6-5 and J is TRBJ2-2; possibly TRBD1 for D (5 bases). The CDR3 length is 14 residues. CDR1 and CDR2 from the germline V gene are MNHEY and SVGAGI. The germline V and J ends were trimmed by 6 bases and 7 bases, with 15 bases remaining between them. CDR3 in amino acids: CASRGARSIGELFF. CDR3 DNA sequence: TGTGCCAGCAGAGGGGCCAGGAGCATCGGGGAGCTGTTTTTT.

The genes are TRBV7-2 and TRBJ1-1; unclear D gene. The CDR3 is made up of 15 amino acids. The germline gives CDR1 SGHTA, CDR2 FQGNSA. V was clipped by 1 base and J by 2 bases, with 11 bases between them. The CDR3 nucleotides read TGTGCCAGCAGCTTAGATATAGGGCCAAACACTGAAGCTTTCTTT. Translating gives CASSLDIGPNTEAFF.

The gene calls are TRBV5-1 and TRBJ1-1; a weak D match, TRBD1 (6 bases). CDR3 length: 13 residues. V lost 7 bases and J lost 0, with 10 bases in between. Per germline, CDR1 SGHRS and CDR2 YFSETQ. The CDR3 coding sequence is TGCGCCAGCGGGGGGGCCGTGAACACTGAAGCTTTCTTT. Translated, it gives CASGGAVNTEAFF.

The chain employs TRBV6-6 and TRBJ2-7, with 11 bases matching TRBD2. V shed 6 bases and J 2 bases; nucleotides not matched to a gene: 6. The V gene's germline CDR1 is MNHNY and CDR2 SVGAGI (reference sequence). The CDR3 is 15 amino acids. The DNA of the CDR3 is TGTGCCAGCAGCCAACTAGCGGGAGTGACCTACGAGCAGTACTTC. It yields the protein CASSQLAGVTYEQYF.

The rearrangement uses TRBV5-6 and TRBJ2-7; the match to TRBD2 covers 8 bases. The CDR3 length is 14 residues. V was pared by 1 base and J by 8 bases, with 8 bases of the junction left unmatched. CDR1 is SGHDT and CDR2 is YYEEEE in the germline V gene. CDR3 coding DNA: TGTGCCAGCAGCTTGCGGGGGGGACTTGAAAAGCAGTACTTC. Its protein product is CASSLRGGLEKQYF.

The table lists this clone with a count of one. This sequence joins TRBV7-6 and TRBJ1-1; 7 bases are a match to TRBD1. This CDR3 comprises 14 residues. Germline V gives CDR1 SGHVS, CDR2 FNYEAQ. V gave up 5 bases and J gave up 2 bases; unmatched junction bases: 5. DNA for the CDR3: TGTGCCAGCAGCCCGGGACAGTTAAACACTGAAGCTTTCTTT. It specifies CASSPGQLNTEAFF.

The chain employs TRBV6-1 and TRBJ2-2; D is unresolved. Per germline, CDR1 MNHNS and CDR2 SASEGT. CDR3 size: 13 residues. The V end was cut by 4 bases, the J end by 4 bases, with 7 bases between. Here the CDR3 reads CASSAPSTGELFF. The CDR3 DNA follows: TGTGCCAGCAGTGCCCCCTCCACCGGGGAGCTGTTTTTT.

The V and J genes are TRBV29-1 and TRBJ1-4; tentatively, D is TRBD1 (6 bases). The CDR3 contains 13 residues. Trimming removed 5 bases at V and 7 bases at J, with 14 bases between. Germline lookup yields CDR1 SQVTM and CDR2 ANQGSEA. In nucleotides, the CDR3 is TGCAGCGTTTCCAGGGGTTCGGGTGAAAAACTGTTTTTT. Translation: CSVSRGSGEKLFF.

This sequence joins TRBV15 and TRBJ2-7; D ambiguous. Germline V gives CDR1 LNHNV, CDR2 YYDKDF (reference sequence). The CDR3 length is 15 residues. Trimming shortened V by 0 bases and J by 0 bases, and 9 bases separated the two germline ends. CDR3 loop: CATSRDVSDSYEQYF. CDR3 DNA sequence: TGTGCCACCAGCAGAGATGTCAGCGACTCCTACGAGCAGTACTTC.

The chain combines TRBV11-2 with TRBJ2-3; maybe TRBD2 (5 bases). The V and J ends lost 5 bases and 6 bases respectively, with 15 bases between them. The germline V gene encodes CDR1 SGHAT and CDR2 FQNNGV. The CDR3 has 14 residues. CDR3 DNA: TGTGCCAGCAGCAGACTCGGGTGGAGGGATACGCAGTATTTT. As protein: CASSRLGWRDTQYF.

The V gene is TRBV5-4, the J gene TRBJ2-1; D is undetermined. The CDR3 extends over 13 amino acids. V was trimmed by 0 bases and J by 10 bases, leaving 11 bases between them. Germline CDR1 reads SGHNT; CDR2 reads YYREEE (reference sequence). The CDR3 DNA follows: TGTGCCAGCAGCTTGGTCTCTGGGAAAGAGCAGTTCTTC. It translates to CASSLVSGKEQFF.

CDR3 bases: TGTGCCATCAGTGAGTCGGCGGGGTTAGAGTCACCCCTCCACTTT. This sequence encodes CAISESAGLESPLHF. V gene TRBV10-3 combines with J gene TRBJ1-6; D is undetermined. This CDR3 is 15 amino acids long. Germline-derived CDR1 and CDR2 are ENHRY and SYGVKD. Trimming removed 0 bases from V and 10 bases from J, with 13 bases in between.

The V gene is TRBV15, the J gene TRBJ1-2, with D maybe TRBD1 (6 bases). Deletions cut 5 bases from V and 1 base from J, with 17 bases between. This CDR3 is built from 16 residues. CDR1 and CDR2 (germline): LNHNV, YYDKDF (reference sequence). CDR3 amino acids: CATSRDTSALNYGYTF. Written as DNA, the CDR3 is TGTGCCACCAGCCGGGACACCTCCGCTCTTAACTATGGCTACACCTTC.